The TCR beta chain under discussion was sequenced for a study of blood T cells in healthy people across ages. Primed by a sample-barcoded 5' primer and a J-beta primer mix, a second PCR proceeded for 7 to 11 cycles. The authors tagged each cDNA molecule using a template-switch adaptor with 12 random nucleotides. Using its own MiXCR run on the 5' RACE reads, TCRdb lists one record per CDR3 protein. Found here are 710,000 or so distinct CDR3 sequences, approximately 29% of them singletons; the top ten hold approximately 15%. As for this clonotype: The target antigen is unknown.

The study's findings and limits: Roughly linear age-related decline in beta diversity appeared, significant by age 40.

Trimming removed 3 bases at V and 0 bases at J, with 14 bases between. Germline V lookup: CDR1 MDHEN, CDR2 SYDVKM. This CDR3 has 16 residues. The sample taken for sequencing was blood. V is TRBV28 and J is TRBJ1-1; D call uncertain. This receptor was obtained from an elderly woman in good health. The CDR3 sequence is CASSFTYSSVNTEAFF. The DNA for the CDR3 is TGTGCCAGCAGTTTCACTTACAGTTCCGTGAACACTGAAGCTTTCTTT.